The next 24 T cell receptor beta chains were all read from a single sample in a study of Ad26.COV2.S vaccination and SARS-CoV-2 variants. Treatment defined: 15 to 20 received Ad26.COV2.S at low or high dose, single or two shots; about 5 received placebo; per-sample allocation not given. The study sampled participants on day 63 after the first vaccine or placebo injection. Assay used: immunoSEQ multiplex PCR; TCRdb lists only in-frame clones, some missing. In the table there are 440,000 or so clones, roughly 90% of which are singletons. The material sequenced was peripheral blood, taken in a trial of Ad26.COV2.S vaccine versus placebo. These receptors were collected from a person aged 18-60 years who received the Ad26.COV2.S COVID-19 vaccine or a placebo.

This chain links TRBV7-9 with TRBJ2-5; 9 bases fit TRBD1. CDR1 SEHNR and CDR2 FQNEAQ come from the germline V gene (reference sequence). V was clipped by 5 bases and J by 5 bases; unmatched bases: 12. The CDR3 totals 16 residues. The CDR3 reads CASSALHRGPGETQYF. For the CDR3, the DNA is TGTGCCAGCAGCGCCTTGCACAGGGGGCCTGGTGAGACCCAGTACTTC.

The J gene is TRBJ1-2, the V gene TRBV28, with 8 bases lining up with TRBD1. J lost 4 bases, V lost 6 bases, and 7 bases had no gene match. The CDR3 has 14 amino acids. Looked up from germline, CDR1 is MDHEN and CDR2 is SYDVKM. The CDR3 here is CASSQDRVVYGYTF. The CDR3, as DNA: TGTGCCAGCAGCCAGGACAGGGTGGTCTATGGCTACACCTTC.

V usage is TRBV9 and J usage is TRBJ1-2; TRBD1 agrees at 8 bases. Trimming cost V 3 bases and J 7 bases; bases outside gene matches: 8. The CDR3 runs to 14 residues. Germline CDR1 reads SGDLS; CDR2 reads YYNGEE. CDR3 sequence (DNA): TGTGCCAGCAGCGGTACAGGGGGACCAGGTGGCTACACCTTC. Protein sequence: CASSGTGGPGGYTF.

The rearrangement links TRBV30 to TRBJ2-7; TRBD2 might be the D (5 bases). Trimming removed 1 base at V and 7 bases at J, with 11 bases between. The length of the CDR3 is 12 residues. Germline assignment: CDR1 GTSNPN and CDR2 SVGIG (reference sequence). In DNA form, the CDR3 reads TGTGCCTGGAGTGATGAACGGGAAGAGCAGTACTTC. Translated: CAWSDEREEQYF.

In this sample, this clone turned up once. V is TRBV18 and J is TRBJ2-7; weak D call: TRBD1 (5 bases). The CDR3 covers 12 residues. Germline CDR1 is KGHSH and CDR2 is LQKENI. V lost 3 bases and J lost 5, with 8 bases in between. The DNA of the CDR3 is TGTGCCAGCTCACCCCAGGGTAACGAGCAGTACTTC. Translation: CASSPQGNEQYF. The entire variable domain, with the rest obtained from reference TRBV18 and TRBJ2-7, is as follows: NAGVMQNPRHLVRRRGQEARLRCSPMKGHSHVYWYRQLPEEGLKFMVYLQKENIIDESGMPKERFSAEFPKEGPSILRIQQVVRGDSAAYFCASSPQGNEQYFGPGTRLTVT.

V and J are TRBV9 and TRBJ2-7; D is possibly TRBD1 or TRBD2 (5 bases each). This CDR3 spans 16 amino acids. Germline V gene lookup returns CDR1 SGDLS and CDR2 YYNGEE. V was shortened by 1 base and J by 0 bases, with 14 bases between the two germline ends. The CDR3 DNA reads as TGTGCCAGCAGCGTATCCACAGGAGGAACCTCCTACGAGCAGTACTTC. This gives the protein CASSVSTGGTSYEQYF.

V is TRBV19 and J is TRBJ1-1; 8 bases fit TRBD1. The CDR3 has 15 amino acids. Germline V gene data show CDR1 as LNHDA and CDR2 as SQIVND (reference sequence). J lost 5 bases, V lost 1 base, and 6 bases had no gene match. The DNA for the CDR3 is TGTGCCAGTAGTATAGGGGCAGGGGGCGGAACTGAAGCTTTCTTT. Encoded protein: CASSIGAGGGTEAFF.

The V call is TRBV6-5, the J call TRBJ1-6; possibly TRBD1 for D (6 bases). CDR1 MNHEY and CDR2 SVGAGI come from the germline V gene. This CDR3 is built from 14 residues. The V and J ends lost 4 bases and 7 bases respectively, with 11 bases between them. The CDR3 region has the DNA TGTGCCAGCAGTTTTAACAGGGTGAATTCACCCCTCCACTTT. Its protein product is CASSFNRVNSPLHF.

The chain employs TRBV12-5 and TRBJ2-6; D not resolved. This CDR3 is 13 amino acids long. The germline CDR1 and CDR2 sequences are LGHNT and FRNRAP. The germline V and J ends were trimmed by 7 bases and 0 bases, with 4 bases remaining between them. The DNA of the CDR3 is TGTGCTAGTGCCCTCTCTGGGGCCAACGTCCTGACTTTC. This sequence encodes CASALSGANVLTF.

This CDR3 reads CASGGGGLSYEQYF. The CDR3 region has the DNA TGTGCCTCGGGGGGCGGCGGCCTCTCCTACGAGCAGTACTTC. The rearrangement uses TRBV30 and TRBJ2-7, with D tentatively TRBD2 (7 bases). CDR3 length: 14 residues. In germline, CDR1 is GTSNPN, CDR2 SVGIG (reference sequence). V was pared by 7 bases and J by 0 bases, with 16 bases between.

The rearrangement links TRBV7-9 to TRBJ2-7, with a possible D match to TRBD1 (5 bases). CDR3 length: 16 residues. CDR1 SEHNR and CDR2 FQNEAQ come from the germline V gene (reference sequence). Between the trimmed V and J ends, which lost 2 bases and 0 bases, there was a span of 14 bases. The CDR3 nucleotides are TGTGCCAGCAGCTTAATCGGTCCCACAGGCTCCTACGAGCAGTACTTC. This translates into CASSLIGPTGSYEQYF. The whole variable domain, remainder taken from reference TRBV7-9 and TRBJ2-7, is DTGVSQNPRHKITKRGQNVTFRCDPISEHNRLYWYRQTLGQGPEFLTYFQNEAQLEKSRLLSDRFSAERPKGSFSTLEIQRTEQGDSAMYLCASSLIGPTGSYEQYFGPGTRLTVT.

The CDR3 region is CASSPEIGAPSPLHF. The DNA for the CDR3 is TGTGCCAGCTCACCCGAGATAGGGGCCCCCTCACCCCTCCACTTT. V usage is TRBV18 and J usage is TRBJ1-6, with D tentatively TRBD1 (5 bases). Germline CDR1 KGHSH, CDR2 LQKENI. There are 15 residues in the CDR3. V lost 3 bases, J lost 10 bases, and 16 bases lay in between.

The V and J genes are TRBV19 and TRBJ2-3, with a possible D match to TRBD1 (6 bases). V was cut by 3 bases and J by 4 bases, with 17 bases left in between. CDR3 size: 16 residues. CDR1 and CDR2 from the germline V gene are LNHDA and SQIVND (reference sequence). Here the CDR3 reads CASSIQWGGTSDTQYF. The CDR3 DNA follows: TGTGCCAGTAGTATCCAGTGGGGTGGGACATCAGATACGCAGTATTTT.

The V gene is TRBV7-8, the J gene TRBJ1-6; perhaps TRBD1 as D (6 bases). This CDR3 spans 17 amino acids. Deletions cut 0 bases from V and 5 bases from J, with 14 bases between. Germline-derived CDR1 and CDR2 are SGHVS and FQNEAQ. The CDR3 DNA reads TGTGCCAGCAGCTTAGCCCCTCCGGGGGCGGATAATTCACCCCTCCACTTT. This encodes CASSLAPPGADNSPLHF. The entire variable domain, with the rest obtained from reference TRBV7-8 and TRBJ1-6, is as follows: GAGVSQSPRYKVAKRGQDVALRCDPISGHVSLFWYQQALGQGPEFLTYFQNEAQLDKSGLPSDRFFAERPEGSVSTLKIQRTQQEDSAVYLCASSLAPPGADNSPLHFGNGTRLTVT.

This sequence joins TRBV7-8 and TRBJ2-7; a possible D gene is TRBD2 (6 bases). This CDR3 spans 14 amino acids. In germline, CDR1 is SGHVS, CDR2 FQNEAQ. V lost 0 bases and J 3 bases, leaving 9 bases between the germline ends. The CDR3 loop is CASSLAGGSYEQYF. The CDR3 DNA is TGTGCCAGCAGCTTAGCGGGGGGTAGCTACGAGCAGTACTTC.

The table lists this clone with a few counts. The V and J genes are TRBV6-5 and TRBJ2-7; possible D gene TRBD1, 6 bases. V lost 6 bases to trimming and J lost 6 bases, with 15 bases between them. CDR3 length equals 13 residues. Germline CDR1 MNHEY, CDR2 SVGAGI. CDR3 DNA sequence: TGTGCCAGCAGAGACCGACAGGCCCGCGAGCAGTACTTC. Its protein product is CASRDRQAREQYF.

The rearrangement joins TRBV10-3 to TRBJ1-4; D possibly corresponds to TRBD1 (5 bases). The length of the CDR3 is 16 residues. CDR1 and CDR2 from the germline V gene are ENHRY and SYGVKD. Trimming shortened V by 0 bases and J by 8 bases, and 16 bases separated the two germline ends. The CDR3 spells CAISESSGRPGEKLFF. For the CDR3, the DNA is TGTGCCATCAGTGAGTCCTCGGGACGGCCAGGGGAAAAACTGTTTTTT.

This clone occurred once. The CDR3 protein is CSVDQGEGYGYTF. CDR3 in DNA: TGCAGCGTTGACCAGGGGGAAGGATATGGCTACACCTTC. V gene TRBV29-1 combines with J gene TRBJ1-2; TRBD1 matches 7 bases. Germline loops: CDR1 SQVTM, CDR2 ANQGSEA. The CDR3 has 13 residues. The V segment lost 3 bases and the J segment 5 bases; nucleotides outside the gene matches: 6.

The J gene is TRBJ2-1, the V gene TRBV20-1; 10 positions match TRBD2. J lost 2 bases, V lost 3 bases, and 10 bases had no gene match. The CDR3 length is 17 residues. Germline V gene data show CDR1 as DFQATT and CDR2 as SNEGSKA (reference sequence). The CDR3 DNA reads as TGCAGTGCTAGTTCCCCTAGCGGGGGCATAACCTACAATGAGCAGTTCTTC. Translating it yields CSASSPSGGITYNEQFF.

This clone was counted once. The chain employs TRBV28 and TRBJ1-4, with unresolved D. The ends were cut back, 8 bases at V and 2 bases at J, with 12 bases in the middle. Germline V gene lookup returns CDR1 MDHEN and CDR2 SYDVKM. The length of the CDR3 is 14 residues. CDR3 sequence: CASARSGTNEKLFF. For the CDR3, the DNA is TGTGCCAGCGCTCGGTCCGGGACTAATGAAAAACTGTTTTTT.

CDR3 coding DNA: TGTGCCAGCAGTCTCCGCCAAAACAATGAGCAGTTCTTC. Protein: CASSLRQNNEQFF. The rearrangement links TRBV2 to TRBJ2-1; D gene uncertain. The CDR3 contains 13 residues. Germline V lookup: CDR1 SNHLY, CDR2 FYNNEI. V was trimmed by 5 bases and J by 5 bases, leaving 10 bases between them. The full variable domain, rest sourced from reference TRBV2 and TRBJ2-1, is EPEVTQTPSHQVTQMGQEVILRCVPISNHLYFYWYRQILGQKVEFLVSFYNNEISEKSEIFDDQFSVERPDGSNFTLKIRSTKLEDSAMYFCASSLRQNNEQFFGPGTRLTVL.

The chain couples TRBV27 to TRBJ1-5; 8 bases fit TRBD1. The V segment lost 1 base and the J segment 5 bases; nucleotides outside the gene matches: 13. CDR3 length: 18 residues. The germline CDR1 and CDR2 sequences are MNHEY and SMNVEV (reference sequence). CDR3 bases: TGTGCCAGCAGTTTATTCCCCCCCGCAGGGGGCGCATATCAGCCCCAGCATTTT. Amino acids: CASSLFPPAGGAYQPQHF.

The chain has TRBV4-1 and TRBJ2-2; D gene unclear. The CDR3 is made up of 16 amino acids. Germline loops: CDR1 MGHRA, CDR2 YSYEKL. Trimming removed 1 base from V and 8 bases from J, with 17 bases in between. Written as DNA, the CDR3 is TGCGCCAGCAGCCAAGGCACGCGAGGTCCGGAAGGGGAGCTGTTTTTT. As protein: CASSQGTRGPEGELFF.

This chain joins TRBV5-6 and TRBJ1-1; tentative D call: TRBD1 (5 bases). CDR3 length equals 15 residues. CDR1 is SGHDT, CDR2 YYEEEE, per germline. The germline V and J ends were trimmed by 0 bases and 1 base, with 10 bases remaining between them. This CDR3 reads CASSLGGVTNTEAFF. The DNA for the CDR3 is TGTGCCAGCAGCTTGGGAGGGGTTACGAACACTGAAGCTTTCTTT.